The clone carrying this T cell receptor (beta chain) was counted between two and nine times. Antigen: not known. V lost 1 base, J lost 1 base, and 20 bases lay in between. Per the germline V gene, CDR1 is SGHKS and CDR2 is YYEKEE (reference sequence). The CDR3 spans 18 residues. This sample is part of a study of human T cells and chemical hapten exposure. Study overall: TCR yield per sample varied, mainly due to pooled library volumes.

Study-wide findings and caveats: DPC sensitization did not alter TCRs above 1 in 1000 frequency.

Whole blood, unfractionated, served as the material for total RNA extraction. Original handling: TCRs per sample had a median of around 100,000 and ranged from about 20,000 to 700,000. Using its own MiXCR run on the 5' RACE reads, TCRdb lists one record per CDR3 protein. The V and J calls and clone size come from TCRdb's table, not from the authors' own analysis. The sample has about 120,000 distinct CDR3 sequences, approximately 20% seen once; the top ten hold around 2.8%. This clonotype originated in a human donor in good health. This chain joins TRBV5-5 and TRBJ2-5; tentatively, D is TRBD1 (6 bases). DNA for the CDR3: TGTGCCAGCAGCTTGAAAGGGGGTCAGGGGTTCTTCCAAGAGACCCAGTACTTC. Its translation is CASSLKGGQGFFQETQYF.